A single sample is the source of the 24 T cell receptor beta chains below, sequenced in a study of control samples from healthy donors and cancer patients. Only in-frame clones appear in the TCRdb table, and some are missing; sequencing was by immunoSEQ multiplex PCR. Altogether around 130,000 clones are present, roughly 89% being singletons, with the ten largest covering roughly an eighth. Material: blood. These receptors all come from a young man in good health.

This rearrangement joins TRBV6-1 to TRBJ1-3; D possibly corresponds to TRBD1 (5 bases). With 2 bases removed from V and 0 bases from J, the gap between germline ends came to 8 bases. Germline V gene sequence: CDR1 MNHNS, CDR2 SASEGT. CDR3 length: 15 amino acids. CDR3 loop: CASSEQGYSGNTIYF. DNA for the CDR3: TGTGCCAGCAGTGAACAGGGTTACTCTGGAAACACCATATATTTT.

This clone was picked up a small number of times. The CDR3 bases are TGTGCCTGGAGTGTACTGGGGAATCAGCCCCAGCATTTT. Protein: CAWSVLGNQPQHF. V is TRBV30 and J is TRBJ1-5; D unresolved. CDR1 GTSNPN and CDR2 SVGIG come from the germline V gene (reference sequence). Deletions cut 0 bases from V and 4 bases from J, with 7 bases between. The CDR3 spans 13 residues.

The chain employs TRBV24-1 and TRBJ2-1; the match to TRBD2 covers 10 bases. The V gene end was trimmed by 7 bases and the J gene end by 5 bases; junction bases not matched to a gene: 4. CDR1 KGHDR and CDR2 SFDVKD come from the germline V gene. This CDR3 is built from 14 residues. The CDR3 sequence: CATRLAGNNNEQFF. CDR3 coding DNA: TGTGCCACCAGACTAGCGGGGAATAACAATGAGCAGTTCTTC.

This sequence joins TRBV24-1 and TRBJ1-2; 11 bases align to TRBD1. The CDR3 consists of 13 residues. Trimming took 5 bases from V and 5 from J; bases not matched to a gene: 0. Germline V gene lookup returns CDR1 KGHDR and CDR2 SFDVKD. The CDR3 DNA is TGTGCCACCAGTGGGGACAGGGGGTATGGCTACACCTTC. Its translation is CATSGDRGYGYTF.

The table lists this clone with a count of one. V is TRBV29-1 and J is TRBJ1-1, with a possible D match to TRBD1 (6 bases). The CDR3 spans 14 residues. CDR1 and CDR2 from the germline V gene are SQVTM and ANQGSEA. Trimming removed 5 bases from V and 5 bases from J, with 18 bases in between. CDR3 residues: CSVRGKGGRTEAFF. DNA of the CDR3: TGCAGCGTTCGAGGAAAAGGGGGTCGGACTGAAGCTTTCTTT.

This chain connects TRBV25-1 to TRBJ2-1; D gene ambiguous. This CDR3 is built from 14 residues. The germline V gene encodes CDR1 MGHDK and CDR2 SYGVNS. Trimming cost V 2 bases and J 7 bases, with 12 bases left between them. CDR3 protein: CASSEVGYKNEQFF. The CDR3 coding sequence is TGTGCCAGCAGTGAAGTGGGTTACAAGAATGAGCAGTTCTTC.

Here the CDR3 DNA reads TGTGCCAGCAGCTTCACGACAGTCAAGGAAAAACTGTTTTTT. Residues: CASSFTTVKEKLFF. The chain joins TRBV7-3 to TRBJ1-4, with TRBD1 as a possible D gene (5 bases). The length of the CDR3 is 14 residues. V lost 3 bases and J lost 8, with 13 bases in between. Germline V lookup: CDR1 SGHTA, CDR2 FQGTGA.

The chain combines TRBV7-2 with TRBJ2-7; TRBD2 is a possible D gene (6 bases). The CDR3 runs 16 residues. Germline V lookup: CDR1 SGHTA, CDR2 FQGNSA. V was pared by 4 bases and J by 0 bases, with 16 bases between. The CDR3 protein is CASSSWAGPSSYEQYF. DNA for the CDR3: TGTGCCAGCAGCTCATGGGCGGGGCCGAGCTCCTACGAGCAGTACTTC. Full variable domain (missing parts from reference TRBV7-2 and TRBJ2-7): GAGVSQSPSNKVTEKGKDVELRCDPISGHTALYWYRQSLGQGLEFLIYFQGNSAPDKSGLPSDRFSAERTGGSVSTLTIQRTQQEDSAVYLCASSSWAGPSSYEQYFGPGTRLTVT.

The rearrangement joins TRBV7-3 to TRBJ2-3; the D gene is possibly TRBD2 (5 bases). In germline, CDR1 is SGHTA, CDR2 FQGTGA. The CDR3 consists of 14 residues. V was pared by 8 bases and J by 1 base, with 13 bases between. The CDR3 DNA reads TGTGCCAGCTCCCTGAGCGGCCGCACAGATACGCAGTATTTT. Translating it yields CASSLSGRTDTQYF.

The CDR3 here is CASSPREGQPQHF. CDR3 nucleotides: TGTGCCAGCAGCCCGAGGGAGGGTCAGCCCCAGCATTTT. The genes are TRBV7-9 and TRBJ1-5, with no clear D. V was trimmed by 5 bases and J by 6 bases, leaving 11 bases between them. Germline-derived CDR1 and CDR2 are SEHNR and FQNEAQ (reference sequence). The CDR3 has 13 amino acids.

The chain employs TRBV5-6 and TRBJ1-1; a possible D gene is TRBD1 (6 bases). The CDR3 spans 11 residues. With 7 bases removed from V and 3 bases from J, the gap between germline ends came to 7 bases. CDR1 and CDR2 from the germline V gene are SGHDT and YYEEEE. This chain's CDR3 is CASQGHTEAFF. DNA of the CDR3: TGTGCCAGCCAGGGGCACACTGAAGCTTTCTTT.

This clone was counted a few times. The rearrangement joins TRBV2 to TRBJ2-7; D uncertain. Germline V gene sequence: CDR1 SNHLY, CDR2 FYNNEI. The CDR3 extends over 12 amino acids. Trimming took 5 bases from V and 3 from J, leaving 8 bases between them. The CDR3 loop is CASSPGLYEQYF. The CDR3 nucleotides are TGTGCCAGCAGTCCCGGTCTCTACGAGCAGTACTTC.

The CDR3 spells CASRDSRNTEAFF. CDR3 bases: TGTGCCAGTCGGGACAGTCGGAACACTGAAGCTTTCTTT. The chain recombines TRBV19 with TRBJ1-1; 7 nucleotides match TRBD1. The germline CDR1 and CDR2 sequences are LNHDA and SQIVND (reference sequence). CDR3 length equals 13 residues. With V trimmed by 8 bases and J by 1 base, 4 bases remained unmatched.

The chain has TRBV21-1 and TRBJ1-2. TRBV21-1 is marked as a pseudogene. The CDR3 length is 15 residues. CDR3 residues: CASSRGFRPNYGYTF. The DNA for the CDR3 is TGTGCCAGCAGCCGAGGTTTCCGGCCTAACTATGGCTACACCTTC.

The CDR3 DNA is TGTGCCACCAGTGACCCGGACAGTTACTATGGCTACACCTTC. Its protein product is CATSDPDSYYGYTF. The chain employs TRBV24-1 and TRBJ1-2; tentatively, D is TRBD1 (6 bases). The V and J ends lost 4 bases and 3 bases respectively, with 11 bases between them. Germline assignment: CDR1 KGHDR and CDR2 SFDVKD. The CDR3 length is 14 residues.

The chain carries TRBV5-1 and TRBJ2-7; TRBD1 aligns across 8 bases. The length of the CDR3 is 14 residues. J was trimmed by 2 bases and V by 4 bases; bases with no gene match: 5. CDR1 is SGHRS, CDR2 YFSETQ, per germline. The CDR3 spells CASSPGQEPYEQYF. CDR3 DNA sequence: TGCGCCAGCAGCCCGGGACAGGAGCCCTACGAGCAGTACTTC.

This chain links TRBV5-8 with TRBJ2-3; 10 bases fit TRBD2. The CDR3 totals 15 residues. Germline lookup yields CDR1 SGHTS and CDR2 YDEGEE. Unmatched junction bases numbered 1, after V lost 1 base and J lost 2 bases. CDR3 DNA: TGTGCCAGCAGCTTGCTAGCGGGGGTCACAGATACGCAGTATTTT. Translation: CASSLLAGVTDTQYF.

V and J are TRBV30 and TRBJ1-6; D gene uncertain. Germline V gives CDR1 GTSNPN, CDR2 SVGIG (reference sequence). With 1 base removed from V and 8 bases from J, the gap between germline ends came to 9 bases. CDR3 length: 13 residues. The chain's CDR3 is CAWSAQSDSPLHF. The CDR3 bases are TGTGCCTGGAGTGCACAGTCAGATTCACCCCTCCACTTT.

The chain joins TRBV5-1 to TRBJ1-5; D unresolved. V dropped 0 bases and J dropped 0 bases, with 13 bases sitting between them. The CDR3 has 17 amino acids. Per germline, CDR1 SGHRS and CDR2 YFSETQ. CDR3 sequence reads: CASSLGHGDYSNQPQHF. CDR3 nucleotides: TGCGCCAGCAGCTTGGGGCACGGAGATTATAGCAATCAGCCCCAGCATTTT. Full variable domain (missing parts from reference TRBV5-1 and TRBJ1-5): KAGVTQTPRYLIKTRGQQVTLSCSPISGHRSVSWYQQTPGQGLQFLFEYFSETQRNKGNFPGRFSGRQFSNSRSEMNVSTLELGDSALYLCASSLGHGDYSNQPQHFGDGTRLSIL.

The gene calls are TRBV7-9 and TRBJ2-1, with D possibly matching TRBD2 (7 bases). CDR1 and CDR2 from the germline V gene are SEHNR and FQNEAQ (reference sequence). Deletions cut 4 bases from V and 4 bases from J, with 17 bases between. The CDR3 totals 16 residues. The CDR3 protein is CASSSQGRGSYNEQFF. CDR3 bases: TGTGCCAGCAGCTCCCAGGGGCGGGGGAGTTACAATGAGCAGTTCTTC.

This chain uses TRBV29-1 with TRBJ2-1; 7 bases align to TRBD2. The germline V gene encodes CDR1 SQVTM and CDR2 ANQGSEA. The CDR3 consists of 14 residues. V lost 1 base to trimming and J lost 4 bases; unmatched junction nucleotides: 4. This CDR3 reads CSVEVSGGYNEQFF. CDR3 nucleotide sequence: TGCAGCGTTGAAGTTTCGGGGGGTTACAATGAGCAGTTCTTC.

This chain connects TRBV18 to TRBJ1-1; the D gene is possibly TRBD1 (6 bases). Germline CDR1 and CDR2: KGHSH and LQKENI. Between the trimmed V and J ends, which lost 3 bases and 5 bases, there was a span of 13 bases. The CDR3 is made up of 14 amino acids. In DNA form, the CDR3 reads TGTGCCAGCTCACCCACAGGGAAGGAAACTGAAGCTTTCTTT. Protein sequence: CASSPTGKETEAFF.

The chain uses TRBV6-6 and TRBJ1-6; D is perhaps TRBD1 (5 bases). Per germline, CDR1 MNHNY and CDR2 SVGAGI (reference sequence). This CDR3 has 16 residues. The V end lost 2 bases, the J end lost 3 bases, and 11 bases lay between the germline ends. The CDR3, as DNA: TGTGCCAGCAGTTACAGGGACTATGGCTATAATTCACCCCTCCACTTT. This sequence encodes CASSYRDYGYNSPLHF.

The chain employs TRBV25-1 and TRBJ2-5; 11 bases match TRBD1. CDR3 length: 15 amino acids. V lost 3 bases and J lost 4; bases outside the gene matches: 4. Germline lookup yields CDR1 MGHDK and CDR2 SYGVNS. The CDR3 loop is CASSDPGQGGETQYF. The DNA of the CDR3 is TGTGCCAGCAGTGATCCGGGACAGGGGGGAGAGACCCAGTACTTC.